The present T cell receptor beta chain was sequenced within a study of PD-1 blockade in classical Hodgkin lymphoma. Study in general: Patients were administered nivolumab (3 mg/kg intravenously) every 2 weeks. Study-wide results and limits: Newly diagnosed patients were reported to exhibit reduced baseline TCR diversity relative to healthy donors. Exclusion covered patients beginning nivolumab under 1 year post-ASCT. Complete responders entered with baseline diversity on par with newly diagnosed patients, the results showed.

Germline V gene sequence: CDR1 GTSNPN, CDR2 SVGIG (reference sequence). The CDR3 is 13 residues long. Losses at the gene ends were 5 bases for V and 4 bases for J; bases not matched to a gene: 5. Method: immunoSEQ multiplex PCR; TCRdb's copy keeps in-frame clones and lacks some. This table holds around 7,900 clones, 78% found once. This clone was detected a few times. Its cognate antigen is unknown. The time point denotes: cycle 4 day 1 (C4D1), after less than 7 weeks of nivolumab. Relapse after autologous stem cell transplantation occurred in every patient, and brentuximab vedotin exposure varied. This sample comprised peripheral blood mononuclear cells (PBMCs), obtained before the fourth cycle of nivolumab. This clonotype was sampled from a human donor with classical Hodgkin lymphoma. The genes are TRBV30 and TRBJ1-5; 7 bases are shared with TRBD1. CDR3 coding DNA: TGTGCCTGGGAGACAGGGTCAAATCAGCCCCAGCATTTT. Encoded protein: CAWETGSNQPQHF.